The 24 T cell receptor beta chains reported below all come from one sample, sequenced in a study of cytomegalovirus exposure and HLA in healthy donors. PCR amplification relied on 60 Vbeta primers (plus 13 Jbeta primers). The table came from immunoSEQ multiplex PCR; TCRdb's copy has only in-frame clones and leaves some out. The sample yields 110,000 or so clones, about 86% seen once. The sample comprised PBMCs. Receptors were obtained from a woman under 40 in good health and CMV-seronegative.

V usage is TRBV7-2 and J usage is TRBJ2-6, with unresolved D. V was pared by 1 base and J by 4 bases, with 8 bases between. This CDR3 has 15 residues. Germline V gene data show CDR1 as SGHTA and CDR2 as FQGNSA. The CDR3 nucleotides are TGTGCCAGCAGCTTAGGGCCTTTGGGGGCCAACGTCCTGACTTTC. Translating gives CASSLGPLGANVLTF.

The J gene is TRBJ1-2, the V gene TRBV7-2, with 8 bases aligning to TRBD1. The CDR3 covers 14 residues. Germline CDR1 SGHTA, CDR2 FQGNSA. The ends lost 5 bases at V and 6 bases at J; junction bases unmatched: 8. The DNA of the CDR3 is TGTGCCAGCAGCCCCGGACAGGGAACGAATGGCTACACCTTC. This translates into CASSPGQGTNGYTF.

This sequence joins TRBV4-2 and TRBJ1-4; no clear D gene. CDR1 is LGHNA and CDR2 is YNFKEQ in the germline V gene. Trimming removed 4 bases from V and 0 bases from J, with 12 bases in between. This CDR3 comprises 16 residues. CDR3 sequence reads: CASSPRTLATNEKLFF. The CDR3 DNA reads TGTGCCAGCAGCCCCCGCACTCTCGCAACTAATGAAAAACTGTTTTTT.

The chain has TRBV4-2 and TRBJ1-1; no clear D. The CDR3 covers 13 residues. Germline CDR1 LGHNA, CDR2 YNFKEQ. V was clipped by 4 bases and J by 0 bases, with 6 bases between them. CDR3 in amino acids: CASSPTMNTEAFF. The DNA of the CDR3 is TGTGCCAGCAGCCCGACTATGAACACTGAAGCTTTCTTT.

This clone was observed once. The chain links TRBV10-2 to TRBJ2-1; 10 nucleotides agree with TRBD2. Trimming removed 6 bases from V and 9 bases from J; junction bases left unmatched: 17. The CDR3 extends over 17 amino acids. Per germline, CDR1 WSHSY and CDR2 SAAADI. The CDR3: CASSREEAGGPGGEQFF. DNA of the CDR3: TGCGCCAGCAGCCGAGAGGAAGCGGGAGGGCCGGGAGGTGAGCAGTTCTTC.

This chain's CDR3 is CASSLAQNEQFF. As DNA, the CDR3 is TGTGCCAGCAGCTTGGCACAGAATGAGCAGTTCTTC. This chain joins TRBV5-6 and TRBJ2-1, with no clear D. The germline gives CDR1 SGHDT, CDR2 YYEEEE. The CDR3 loop spans 12 amino acids. Deletions cut 0 bases from V and 7 bases from J, with 5 bases between.

This rearrangement joins TRBV19 to TRBJ2-1; D is possibly TRBD2 (6 bases). The CDR3 is made up of 15 amino acids. Germline CDR1 and CDR2: LNHDA and SQIVND (reference sequence). The V and J ends lost 8 bases and 5 bases respectively, with 19 bases between them. CDR3 coding DNA: TGTGCCAGTGGCGCGCGAAACCGGGGGAACAATGAGCAGTTCTTC. Translating gives CASGARNRGNNEQFF.

This clone was detected a few times. The rearrangement joins TRBV7-8 to TRBJ2-7; TRBD1 matches at 7 bases. V was pared by 5 bases and J by 2 bases, with 6 bases of the junction left unmatched. CDR3 length: 14 residues. Germline CDR1 and CDR2: SGHVS and FQNEAQ. The CDR3 here is CASSPVTGTYEQYF. The CDR3 DNA reads TGTGCCAGCAGCCCCGTGACAGGGACCTACGAGCAGTACTTC.

The table lists this clone with a few counts. The chain employs TRBV7-9 and TRBJ2-7; a weak D match, TRBD1 (5 bases). V gave up 3 bases and J gave up 2 bases, with 14 bases separating them. Germline V CDR1 and CDR2: SEHNR, FQNEAQ (reference sequence). The CDR3 spans 15 residues. CDR3 nucleotides: TGTGCCAGCAGCTTGAAGATCAGGGTTGCCTACGAGCAGTACTTC. It codes for CASSLKIRVAYEQYF.

The genes are TRBV19 and TRBJ1-1; D gene uncertain. Trimming stripped 6 bases from V and 3 bases from J, with 14 bases between. The germline CDR1 and CDR2 sequences are LNHDA and SQIVND (reference sequence). This CDR3 comprises 14 residues. CDR3 residues: CASRIRTKDTEAFF. The CDR3 DNA reads as TGTGCCAGTAGAATTAGGACTAAGGACACTGAAGCTTTCTTT.

Points on this clone: A junction boundary mismatches the germline segment, possibly from a read error. The chain recombines TRBV11-3 with TRBJ2-5, with D possibly being TRBD2 (5 bases). CDR1 and CDR2 (germline): SGHNT, YENEEA. There are 12 residues in the CDR3. CDR3 in amino acids: CAGSPGSETQYF. The CDR3 nucleotides read TGTGCCGGCAGCCCGGGGTCAGAGACCCAGTACTTC.

The DNA of the CDR3 is TGTGCCAGCAGCCCTACAGGGGGTACTGAAAAACTGTTTTTT. Its translation is CASSPTGGTEKLFF. The V gene is TRBV6-1, the J gene TRBJ1-4; the match to TRBD1 covers 8 bases. CDR1 MNHNS and CDR2 SASEGT come from the germline V gene. This CDR3 comprises 14 residues. V was clipped by 6 bases and J by 7 bases; unmatched bases: 7.

V and J are TRBV5-1 and TRBJ2-7, with TRBD2 matching 10 bases. The CDR3 is 16 residues long. CDR1 SGHRS and CDR2 YFSETQ come from the germline V gene. V was pared by 0 bases and J by 5 bases, with 8 bases of the junction left unmatched. DNA for the CDR3: TGCGCCAGCAGCTTGGTGTCTAGCGGGAGTAAAGACGAGCAGTACTTC. Translation: CASSLVSSGSKDEQYF.

In nucleotides, the CDR3 is TGTGCCAGCAGTTGGGACAGTTCTGGGGCCAACGTCCTGACTTTC. Its translation: CASSWDSSGANVLTF. The V call is TRBV6-5, the J call TRBJ2-6; TRBD1 aligns across 7 bases. CDR3 size: 15 residues. The V segment lost 4 bases and the J segment 1 base; nucleotides outside the gene matches: 1. CDR1 and CDR2 from the germline V gene are MNHEY and SVGAGI.

V is TRBV7-2 and J is TRBJ2-3; 7 bases are shared with TRBD2. Germline lookup yields CDR1 SGHTA and CDR2 FQGNSA. The CDR3 runs 13 residues. J lost 5 bases, V lost 3 bases, and 2 bases had no gene match. The CDR3 loop reads CASSFIAGDTQYF. CDR3 bases: TGTGCCAGCAGCTTCATAGCGGGAGATACGCAGTATTTT.

This clone was observed a handful of times. V gene TRBV28 combines with J gene TRBJ2-2; no definite D call. The V and J ends lost 8 bases and 5 bases respectively, with 9 bases between them. The CDR3 has 12 residues. Germline V gene lookup returns CDR1 MDHEN and CDR2 SYDVKM. The CDR3 is CASLSRTGELFF. The CDR3 DNA follows: TGTGCCAGCCTGAGCAGGACCGGGGAGCTGTTTTTT.

This clone was seen a few times. The chain joins TRBV18 to TRBJ2-7; 11 bases are shared with TRBD2. CDR1 and CDR2 (germline): KGHSH, LQKENI. This CDR3 has 14 amino acids. Trimming cost V 5 bases and J 3 bases; bases outside gene matches: 3. The CDR3 sequence: CASSSGTSGYEQYF. The CDR3, as DNA: TGTGCCAGCTCATCCGGGACTAGCGGCTACGAGCAGTACTTC.

V is TRBV2 and J is TRBJ1-1, with D maybe TRBD1 (5 bases). Trimming removed 8 bases from V and 3 bases from J, with 16 bases in between. The CDR3 contains 14 residues. Germline CDR1 is SNHLY and CDR2 is FYNNEI. CDR3 DNA: TGTGCCAGCTCCTATGCAGGGTACGACACTGAAGCTTTCTTT. Its protein product is CASSYAGYDTEAFF.

The chain recombines TRBV5-4 with TRBJ1-3, with D tentatively TRBD1 (6 bases). Deletions cut 6 bases from V and 0 bases from J, with 13 bases between. The germline V gene has CDR1 SGHNT and CDR2 YYREEE (reference sequence). CDR3 length: 15 amino acids. The CDR3 DNA sequence: TGTGCCAGCACCGGGGGGCAGGGCTCTGGAAACACCATATATTTT. Amino acids: CASTGGQGSGNTIYF. The whole variable domain, remainder taken from reference TRBV5-4 and TRBJ1-3, is ETGVTQSPTHLIKTRGQQVTLRCSSQSGHNTVSWYQQALGQGPQFIFQYYREEENGRGNFPPRFSGLQFPNYSSELNVNALELDDSALYLCASTGGQGSGNTIYFGEGSWLTVV.

The chain carries TRBV7-2 and TRBJ2-1, with 9 bases fitting TRBD2. J gave up 3 bases and V 4 bases, and 4 bases lay outside the gene matches. Germline CDR1 is SGHTA and CDR2 is FQGNSA. The CDR3 loop spans 15 amino acids. Here the CDR3 reads CASSSSSGDYNEQFF. CDR3 nucleotide sequence: TGTGCCAGCAGCTCCTCTAGCGGGGACTACAATGAGCAGTTCTTC.

This clone was detected only once. V usage is TRBV30 and J usage is TRBJ2-3; 11 nucleotides agree with TRBD2. CDR1 is GTSNPN, CDR2 SVGIG, per germline (reference sequence). CDR3 length equals 16 residues. J lost 2 bases, V lost 2 bases, and 6 bases had no gene match. As DNA, the CDR3 is TGTGCCTGGAGTTCCGGGACTAGCGGCCTCACAGATACGCAGTATTTT. The encoded protein is CAWSSGTSGLTDTQYF.

The chain carries TRBV7-2 and TRBJ1-4; no clear D. Germline CDR1 is SGHTA and CDR2 is FQGNSA. The V and J ends lost 6 bases and 8 bases respectively, with 19 bases between them. The CDR3 length is 15 residues. CDR3 in DNA: TGTGCCAGCAGAAGAGATGGAGGGTTTGTGGAAAAACTGTTTTTT. This translates into CASRRDGGFVEKLFF.

This clone was picked up a small number of times. This chain links TRBV23-1 with TRBJ2-2, with 10 bases aligning to TRBD1. TRBV23-1 is flagged as an ORF with uncertain function. Trimming took 0 bases from V and 7 from J; bases not matched to a gene: 11. This CDR3 has 18 amino acids. The CDR3 DNA sequence: TGCGCCAGCAGTCAATCTCTAAGACAGGGGGCTATGGACGGGGAGCTGTTTTTT. Amino acid sequence: CASSQSLRQGAMDGELFF.

The chain is built from TRBV5-1 and TRBJ2-7; tentative D call: TRBD2 (6 bases). The V gene's germline CDR1 is SGHRS and CDR2 YFSETQ. CDR3 length: 15 amino acids. The V end was cut by 0 bases, the J end by 1 base, with 11 bases between. CDR3 coding DNA: TGCGCCAGCAGCTTGGGGTCGGGAGAATCCTACGAGCAGTACTTC. It encodes CASSLGSGESYEQYF.